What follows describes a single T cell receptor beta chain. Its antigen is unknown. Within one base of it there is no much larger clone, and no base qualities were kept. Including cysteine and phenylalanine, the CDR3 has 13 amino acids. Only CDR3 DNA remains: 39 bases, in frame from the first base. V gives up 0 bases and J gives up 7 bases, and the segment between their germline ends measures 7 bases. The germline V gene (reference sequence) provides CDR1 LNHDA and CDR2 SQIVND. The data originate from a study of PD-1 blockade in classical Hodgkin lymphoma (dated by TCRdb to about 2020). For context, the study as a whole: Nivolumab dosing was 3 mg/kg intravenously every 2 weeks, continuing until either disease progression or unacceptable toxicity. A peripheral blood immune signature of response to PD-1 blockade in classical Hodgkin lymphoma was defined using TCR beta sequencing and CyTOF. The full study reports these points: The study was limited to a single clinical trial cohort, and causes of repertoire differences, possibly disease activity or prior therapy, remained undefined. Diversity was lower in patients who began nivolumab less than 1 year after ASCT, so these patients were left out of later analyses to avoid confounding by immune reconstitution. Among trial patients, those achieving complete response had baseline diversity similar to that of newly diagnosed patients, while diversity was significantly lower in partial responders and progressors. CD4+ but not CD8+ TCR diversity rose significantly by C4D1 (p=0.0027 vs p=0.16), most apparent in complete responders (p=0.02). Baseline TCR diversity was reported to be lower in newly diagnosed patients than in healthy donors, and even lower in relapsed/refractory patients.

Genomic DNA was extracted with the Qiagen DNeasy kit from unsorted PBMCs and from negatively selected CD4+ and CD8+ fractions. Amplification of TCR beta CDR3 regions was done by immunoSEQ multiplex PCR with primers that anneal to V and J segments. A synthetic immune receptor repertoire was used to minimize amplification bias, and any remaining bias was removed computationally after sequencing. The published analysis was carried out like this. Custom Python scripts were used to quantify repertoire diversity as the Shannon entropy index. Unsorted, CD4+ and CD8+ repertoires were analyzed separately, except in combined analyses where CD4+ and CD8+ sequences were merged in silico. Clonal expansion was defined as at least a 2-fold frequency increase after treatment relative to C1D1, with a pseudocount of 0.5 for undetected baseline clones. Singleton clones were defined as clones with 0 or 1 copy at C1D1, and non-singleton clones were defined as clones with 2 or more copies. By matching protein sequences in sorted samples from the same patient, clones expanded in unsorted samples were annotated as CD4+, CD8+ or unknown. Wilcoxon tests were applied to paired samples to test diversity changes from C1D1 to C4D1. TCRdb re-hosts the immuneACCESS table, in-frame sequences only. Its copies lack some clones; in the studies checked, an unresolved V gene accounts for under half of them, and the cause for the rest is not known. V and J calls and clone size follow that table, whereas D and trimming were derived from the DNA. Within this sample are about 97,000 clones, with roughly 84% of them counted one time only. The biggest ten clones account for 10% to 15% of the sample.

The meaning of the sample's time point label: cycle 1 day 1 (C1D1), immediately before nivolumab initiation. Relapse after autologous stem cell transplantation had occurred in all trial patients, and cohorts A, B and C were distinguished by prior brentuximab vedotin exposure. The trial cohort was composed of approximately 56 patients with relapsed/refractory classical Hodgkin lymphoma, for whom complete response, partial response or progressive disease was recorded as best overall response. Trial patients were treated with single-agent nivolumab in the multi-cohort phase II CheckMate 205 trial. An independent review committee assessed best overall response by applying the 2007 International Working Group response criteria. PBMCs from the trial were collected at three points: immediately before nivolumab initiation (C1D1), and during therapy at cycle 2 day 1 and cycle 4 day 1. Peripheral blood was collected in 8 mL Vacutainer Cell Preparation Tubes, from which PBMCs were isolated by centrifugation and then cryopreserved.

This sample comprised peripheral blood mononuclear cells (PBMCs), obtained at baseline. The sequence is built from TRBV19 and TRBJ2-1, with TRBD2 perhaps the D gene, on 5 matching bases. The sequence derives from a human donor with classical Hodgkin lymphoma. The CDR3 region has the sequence CASSIDRRNEQFF. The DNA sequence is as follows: TGTGCCAGTAGTATAGACAGGAGGAATGAGCAGTTCTTC.